This T cell receptor (beta chain) emerged from a study of T cell repertoires in cytomegalovirus infection. Study-wide context: Public signatures in TCR beta pointed to CMV infection and matching HLA type. Study observations and caveats: CMV-specific HLA-C-restricted TCR beta clonotypes dominated the ex vivo response.

TCRdb passed the reads through MiXCR, listing each CDR3 protein once. The repertoire holds approximately 260,000 distinct CDR3 sequences, with 15% to 20% as singletons. This clonotype was counted at least ten times. The antigen is undetermined. The germline V gene has CDR1 SEHNR and CDR2 FQNEAQ (reference sequence). The V gene lost 7 bases and the J gene lost 3 bases, with 15 bases spanning the gap. The CDR3 length is 15 residues. The sequence was obtained from a human donor in good health (CMV status not recorded). Some clones in this sample may be carry-over from other donors' samples. This chain links TRBV7-9 with TRBJ2-2, with D tentatively TRBD1 or TRBD2 (5 bases each). Sequenced sample: CD8+ T cells from PBMCs. The DNA of the CDR3 is TGTGCCAGCATCTCCCCGCAGGGAGACACCGGGGAGCTGTTTTTT. Its translation is CASISPQGDTGELFF. Drawing the rest from reference TRBV7-9 and TRBJ2-2, the complete variable domain is DTGVSQNPRHKITKRGQNVTFRCDPISEHNRLYWYRQTLGQGPEFLTYFQNEAQLEKSRLLSDRFSAERPKGSFSTLEIQRTEQGDSAMYLCASISPQGDTGELFFGEGSRLTVL.